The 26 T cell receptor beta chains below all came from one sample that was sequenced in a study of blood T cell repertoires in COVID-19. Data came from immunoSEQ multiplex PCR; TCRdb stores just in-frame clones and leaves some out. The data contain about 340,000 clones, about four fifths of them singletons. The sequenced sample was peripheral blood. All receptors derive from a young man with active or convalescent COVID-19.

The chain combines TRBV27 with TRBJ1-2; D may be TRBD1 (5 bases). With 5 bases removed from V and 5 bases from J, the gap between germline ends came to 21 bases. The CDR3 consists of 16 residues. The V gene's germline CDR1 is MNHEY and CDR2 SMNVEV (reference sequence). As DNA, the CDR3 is TGTGCCAGCAGTCCATGGGGTGGCAGGGAAAGGTATGGCTACACCTTC. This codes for CASSPWGGRERYGYTF.

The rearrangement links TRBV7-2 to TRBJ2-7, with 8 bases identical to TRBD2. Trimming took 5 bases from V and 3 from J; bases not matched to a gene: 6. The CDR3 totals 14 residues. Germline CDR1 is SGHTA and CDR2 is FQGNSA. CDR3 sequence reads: CASSPQRGYYEQYF. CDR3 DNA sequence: TGTGCCAGCAGCCCACAGCGGGGGTACTACGAGCAGTACTTC.

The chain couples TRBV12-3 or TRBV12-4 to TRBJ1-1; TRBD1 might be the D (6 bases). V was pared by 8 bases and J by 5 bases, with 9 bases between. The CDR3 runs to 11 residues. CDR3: CASGTLTEAFF. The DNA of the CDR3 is TGTGCCAGCGGGACATTGACTGAAGCTTTCTTT.

CDR3 sequence: CASSLSLTGPAYEQYF. The CDR3, as DNA: TGTGCCAGCAGCTTAAGTCTTACAGGACCGGCCTACGAGCAGTACTTC. V gene TRBV7-8 combines with J gene TRBJ2-7, with a weak D call TRBD1 (5 bases). The germline gives CDR1 SGHVS, CDR2 FQNEAQ. Trimming took off 2 bases at V and 2 bases at J, with 16 bases between the two ends. The CDR3 length is 16 residues. Drawing the rest from reference TRBV7-8 and TRBJ2-7, the complete variable domain is GAGVSQSPRYKVAKRGQDVALRCDPISGHVSLFWYQQALGQGPEFLTYFQNEAQLDKSGLPSDRFFAERPEGSVSTLKIQRTQQEDSAVYLCASSLSLTGPAYEQYFGPGTRLTVT.

The CDR3 spells CASSFSLAGSSYNEQFF. The CDR3 DNA is TGTGCCAGCAGCTTCTCTCTGGCGGGGAGCTCCTACAATGAGCAGTTCTTC. The chain is built from TRBV7-2 and TRBJ2-1; the D gene is possibly TRBD2 (6 bases). Trimming took off 3 bases at V and 0 bases at J, with 15 bases between the two ends. Germline V gene data show CDR1 as SGHTA and CDR2 as FQGNSA. The CDR3 runs to 17 residues.

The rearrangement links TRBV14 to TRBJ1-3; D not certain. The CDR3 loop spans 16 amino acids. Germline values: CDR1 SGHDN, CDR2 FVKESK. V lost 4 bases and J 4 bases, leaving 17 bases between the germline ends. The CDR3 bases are TGTGCCAGCAGCCCGACACGCCAGGCGCAAGGAAACACCATATATTTT. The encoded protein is CASSPTRQAQGNTIYF.

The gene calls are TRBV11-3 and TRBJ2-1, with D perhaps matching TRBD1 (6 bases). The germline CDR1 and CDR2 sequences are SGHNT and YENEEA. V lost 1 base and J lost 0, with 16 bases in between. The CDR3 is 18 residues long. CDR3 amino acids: CASSLGPSGASSYNEQFF. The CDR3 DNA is TGTGCCAGCAGCTTAGGCCCCTCAGGGGCCAGCTCCTACAATGAGCAGTTCTTC. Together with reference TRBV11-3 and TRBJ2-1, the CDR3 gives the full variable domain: EAGVVQSPRYKIIEKKQPVAFWCNPISGHNTLYWYLQNLGQGPELLIRYENEEAVDDSQLPKDRFSAERLKGVDSTLKIQPAELGDSAVYLCASSLGPSGASSYNEQFFGPGTRLTVL.

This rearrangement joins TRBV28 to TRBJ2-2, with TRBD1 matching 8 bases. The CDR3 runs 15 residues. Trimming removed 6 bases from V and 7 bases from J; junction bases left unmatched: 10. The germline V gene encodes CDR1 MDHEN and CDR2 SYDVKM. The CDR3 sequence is CASSFRTGSVGELFF. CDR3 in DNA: TGTGCCAGCAGCTTCCGGACAGGGTCGGTCGGGGAGCTGTTTTTT.

CDR3 DNA sequence: TGTGCCAGCAGCTCCGTAGCGGGGGGCGGCGCAGATAACCCTTACGAGCAGTACTTC. This sequence encodes CASSSVAGGGADNPYEQYF. The V and J genes are TRBV7-9 and TRBJ2-7; 10 bases line up with TRBD2. This CDR3 is built from 19 residues. The ends lost 4 bases at V and 4 bases at J; junction bases unmatched: 19. Germline V gene data show CDR1 as SEHNR and CDR2 as FQNEAQ (reference sequence).

CDR3 nucleotides: TGTGCCAGCAGTCCTCTCGGGGTGAGCTCCTACGAGCAGTACTTC. As protein: CASSPLGVSSYEQYF. The V gene is TRBV27, the J gene TRBJ2-7; possible D gene TRBD2, 5 bases. Germline V gives CDR1 MNHEY, CDR2 SMNVEV (reference sequence). The V gene lost 5 bases and the J gene lost 0 bases, with 14 bases spanning the gap. The CDR3 extends over 15 amino acids.

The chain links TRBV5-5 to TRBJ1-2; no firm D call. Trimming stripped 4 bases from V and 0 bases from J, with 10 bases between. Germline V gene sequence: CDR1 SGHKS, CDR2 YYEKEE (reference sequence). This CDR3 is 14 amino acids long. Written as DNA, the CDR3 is TGTGCCAGCAGCCCGGCGGTAGCTAACTATGGCTACACCTTC. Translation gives CASSPAVANYGYTF.

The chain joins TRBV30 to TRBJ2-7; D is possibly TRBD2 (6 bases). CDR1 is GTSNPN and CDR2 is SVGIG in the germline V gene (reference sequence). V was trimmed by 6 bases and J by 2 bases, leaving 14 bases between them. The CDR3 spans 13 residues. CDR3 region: CACGRDSAYEQYF. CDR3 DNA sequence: TGTGCCTGCGGTAGGGACTCCGCCTACGAGCAGTACTTC.

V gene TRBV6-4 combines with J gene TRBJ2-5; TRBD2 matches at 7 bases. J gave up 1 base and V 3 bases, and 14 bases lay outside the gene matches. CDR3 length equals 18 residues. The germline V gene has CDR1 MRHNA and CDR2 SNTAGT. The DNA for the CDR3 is TGTGCCAGCAGTGAGTCCCGGACTAGTATCGTCCCCCAAGAGACCCAGTACTTC. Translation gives CASSESRTSIVPQETQYF.

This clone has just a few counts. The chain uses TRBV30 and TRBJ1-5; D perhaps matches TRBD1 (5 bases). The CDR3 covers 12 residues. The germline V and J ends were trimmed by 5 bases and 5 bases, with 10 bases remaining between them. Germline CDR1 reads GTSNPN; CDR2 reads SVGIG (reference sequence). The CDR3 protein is CAWWGDYQPQHF. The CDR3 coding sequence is TGTGCCTGGTGGGGGGATTATCAGCCCCAGCATTTT. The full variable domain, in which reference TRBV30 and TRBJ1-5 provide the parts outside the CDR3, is SQTIHQWPATLVQPVGSPLSLECTVEGTSNPNLYWYRQAAGRGLQLLFYSVGIGQISSEVPQNLSASRPQDRQFILSSKKLLLSDSGFYLCAWWGDYQPQHFGDGTRLSIL.

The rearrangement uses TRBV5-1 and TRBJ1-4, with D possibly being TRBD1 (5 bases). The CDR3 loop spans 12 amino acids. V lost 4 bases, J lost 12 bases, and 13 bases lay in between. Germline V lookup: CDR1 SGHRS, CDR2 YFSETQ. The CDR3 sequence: CASSLAGEELFF. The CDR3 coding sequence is TGCGCCAGCAGCCTGGCGGGGGAGGAACTGTTTTTT.

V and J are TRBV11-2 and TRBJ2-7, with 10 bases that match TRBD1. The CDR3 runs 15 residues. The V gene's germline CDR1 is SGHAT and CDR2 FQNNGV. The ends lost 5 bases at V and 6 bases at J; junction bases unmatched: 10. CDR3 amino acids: CASSLLRDRGFEQYF. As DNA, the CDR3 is TGTGCCAGCAGCCTACTACGGGACAGGGGTTTCGAGCAGTACTTC.

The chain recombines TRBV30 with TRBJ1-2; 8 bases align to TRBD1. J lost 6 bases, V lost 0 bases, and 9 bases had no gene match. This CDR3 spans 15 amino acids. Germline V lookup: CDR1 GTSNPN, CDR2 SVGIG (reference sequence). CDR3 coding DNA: TGTGCCTGGAGTGTAGGGGCAGGGGGCTTGAATGGCTACACCTTC. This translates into CAWSVGAGGLNGYTF.

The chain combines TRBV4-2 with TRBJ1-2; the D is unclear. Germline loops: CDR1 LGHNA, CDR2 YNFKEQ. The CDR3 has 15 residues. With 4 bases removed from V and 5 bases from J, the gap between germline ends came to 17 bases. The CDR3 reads CASSPGREAFYGYTF. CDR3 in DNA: TGTGCCAGCAGCCCCGGAAGGGAGGCTTTTTATGGCTACACCTTC.

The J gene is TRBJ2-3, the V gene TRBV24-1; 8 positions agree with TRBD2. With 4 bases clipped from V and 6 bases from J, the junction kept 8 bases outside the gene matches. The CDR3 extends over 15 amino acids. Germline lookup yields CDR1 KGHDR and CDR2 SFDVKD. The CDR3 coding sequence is TGTGCCACCAGTGACCGGGGGGGGGATTCGGATACGCAGTATTTT. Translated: CATSDRGGDSDTQYF.

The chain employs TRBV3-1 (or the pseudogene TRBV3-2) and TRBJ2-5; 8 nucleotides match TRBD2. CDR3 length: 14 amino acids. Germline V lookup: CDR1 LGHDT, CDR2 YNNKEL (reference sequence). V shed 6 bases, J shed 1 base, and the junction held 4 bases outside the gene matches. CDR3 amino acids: CASRQRGSQETQYF. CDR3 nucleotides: TGTGCCAGCAGACAGCGGGGGTCCCAAGAGACCCAGTACTTC.

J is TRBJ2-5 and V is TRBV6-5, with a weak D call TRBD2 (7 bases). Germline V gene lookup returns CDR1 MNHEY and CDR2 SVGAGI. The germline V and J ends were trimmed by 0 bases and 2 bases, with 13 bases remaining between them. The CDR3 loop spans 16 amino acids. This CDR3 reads CASSYSRGGGQETQYF. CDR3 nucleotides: TGTGCCAGCAGTTACTCGCGGGGAGGGGGACAAGAGACCCAGTACTTC.

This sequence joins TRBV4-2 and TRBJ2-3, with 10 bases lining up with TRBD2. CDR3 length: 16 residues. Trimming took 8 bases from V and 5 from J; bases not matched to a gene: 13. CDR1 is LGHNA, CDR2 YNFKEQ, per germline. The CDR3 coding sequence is TGTGCCAGCCGAAGTCGGGCTAGCGGGAGTCAAGATACGCAGTATTTT. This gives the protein CASRSRASGSQDTQYF.

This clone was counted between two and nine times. CDR3 sequence: CASSLSQNTEAFF. The CDR3 DNA reads TGTGCCAGCAGCCTTAGCCAGAACACTGAAGCTTTCTTT. The V gene is TRBV7-3, the J gene TRBJ1-1; no clear D. The ends were cut back, 5 bases at V and 1 base at J, with 8 bases in the middle. The CDR3 consists of 13 residues. Germline V lookup: CDR1 SGHTA, CDR2 FQGTGA.

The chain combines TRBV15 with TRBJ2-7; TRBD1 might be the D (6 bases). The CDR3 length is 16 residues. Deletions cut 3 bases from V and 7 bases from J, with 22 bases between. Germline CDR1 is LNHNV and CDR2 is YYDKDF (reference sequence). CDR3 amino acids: CATSRGPQGPLGEQYF. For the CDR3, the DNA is TGTGCCACCAGCAGGGGACCCCAGGGGCCGCTTGGGGAGCAGTACTTC.

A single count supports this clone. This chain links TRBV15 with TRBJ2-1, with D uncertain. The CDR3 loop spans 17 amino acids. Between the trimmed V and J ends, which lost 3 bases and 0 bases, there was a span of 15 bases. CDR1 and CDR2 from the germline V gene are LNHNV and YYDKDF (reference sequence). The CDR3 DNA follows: TGTGCCACCAGCAGGGGTCCTACAGCAAACTCCTACAATGAGCAGTTCTTC. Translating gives CATSRGPTANSYNEQFF.

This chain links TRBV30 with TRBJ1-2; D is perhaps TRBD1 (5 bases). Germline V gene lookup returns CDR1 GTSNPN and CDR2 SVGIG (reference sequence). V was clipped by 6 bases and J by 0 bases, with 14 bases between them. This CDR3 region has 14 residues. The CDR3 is CACPSRGANYGYTF. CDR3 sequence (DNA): TGTGCCTGCCCTTCCCGGGGGGCTAACTATGGCTACACCTTC.